This TCR beta chain is drawn from a study of T-cell reconstitution after alpha-beta-depleted transplantation in children. This clonotype turned up a few times. Its antigen is unknown. General study results and limits: In patients about two months after transplant, alpha-beta T cells reportedly arose from several hundred expanded graft clones. Counts and diversity of T cells one year after transplant came mostly from newly produced T cells. Some patients owed their high day-60 TCRbeta diversity to surviving recipient T cells and thymic progenitors.

This CDR3 comprises 13 residues. V dropped 6 bases and J dropped 5 bases, with 13 bases sitting between them. Preparation of the TCRbeta library was carried out with unique molecular identifiers. TCRdb reprocessed the PCR reads via MiXCR and lists one record per CDR3 protein. The data hold some 600,000 distinct CDR3 sequences, with 10% to 15% observed a single time. This TCR came from a male patient between 5 and 17 years old who had a stem cell transplant for acute myeloid leukemia, so the T cells may come from the graft donor. This specimen was PBMCs, mostly from graft donor cells, taken 360 days after TCRalphabeta/CD19-depleted stem cell transplant. V and J are TRBV12-3 or TRBV12-4 and TRBJ1-1; possibly TRBD1 for D (5 bases). CDR3 residues: CASSLGDWTEAFF. The CDR3 DNA sequence: TGTGCCAGCAGCCTAGGGGATTGGACTGAAGCTTTCTTT.